This record looks at one T cell receptor beta chain sequence and its context. Its specificity is not known. Every donor was a healthy person donating bone marrow. CDR1 and CDR2 (germline): LGHNA, YSLEER. With 3 bases clipped from V and 3 bases from J, the junction kept 10 bases outside the gene matches. The CDR3 totals 17 residues. PCR was performed using 60 Vbeta and 13 Jbeta primers. Some clones are missing from TCRdb's copy, which holds only in-frame ones; the method was immunoSEQ multiplex PCR. The repertoire holds 200,000 to 300,000 clones, with roughly 80% as singletons. The data were obtained in a study of cytomegalovirus exposure and HLA in healthy donors. Findings of the study overall: An assumption of roughly uniform sequencing depth across donors underlay the presence/absence analyses.

V and J are TRBV4-3 and TRBJ2-1; the match to TRBD2 covers 8 bases. This receptor was identified in a woman aged 40 to 50 in good health and CMV-seropositive. Sample: PBMCs. The CDR3 bases are TGCGCCAGCAGCCATTCCTCGGGGCTAGCGGGCTACAATGAGCAGTTCTTC. It encodes CASSHSSGLAGYNEQFF.